This T cell receptor beta chain comes out of a study of blood T cell repertoires in COVID-19. Looked up from germline, CDR1 is MDHEN and CDR2 is SYDVKM. CDR3 size: 14 residues. V lost 6 bases, J lost 3 bases, and 15 bases lay in between. Original methodology: Estimation of nucleated cell counts was performed using reference gene primer amplification. Generated by immunoSEQ multiplex PCR, the TCRdb table keeps only in-frame clones and is missing some. V and J calls and clone size follow that table, whereas D and trimming were derived from the DNA. This sample has under 30,000 clones, with nearly 90% found just once.

This TCR was sampled from a human donor in a cohort sampled during active COVID-19. Material for sequencing was peripheral blood. This sequence joins TRBV28 and TRBJ2-7; maybe TRBD1 (6 bases). The CDR3 loop is CASSFLQGLYEQYF. The CDR3 DNA sequence: TGTGCCAGCAGCTTCCTACAGGGCCTCTACGAGCAGTACTTC.